A single sample is the source of the 20 T cell receptor beta chains below, sequenced in a study of OX40 agonist ivuxolimab in advanced cancers. Produced via immunoSEQ multiplex PCR; TCRdb's table is partial and in-frame only. This table has 60,000 to 70,000 clones, 80% to 90% appearing once. The source was CD4+ or CD8+ T cells sorted from blood, collected in a trial of the OX40 agonist ivuxolimab. These receptors all stem from an adult with an advanced solid tumor such as melanoma, head and neck, liver or kidney cancer.

This chain uses TRBV6-6 with TRBJ1-5; 7 bases are a match to TRBD1. Germline V gene sequence: CDR1 MNHNY, CDR2 SVGAGI (reference sequence). The V segment lost 5 bases and the J segment 6 bases; nucleotides outside the gene matches: 4. This CDR3 region has 13 residues. Written as DNA, the CDR3 is TGTGCCAGCAGTGGACAGGAGTCTCAGCCCCAGCATTTT. Protein: CASSGQESQPQHF.

The V and J genes are TRBV7-9 and TRBJ1-1; a possible D gene is TRBD1 (6 bases). Trimming pared 5 bases from V and 7 bases from J, leaving 8 bases between. CDR1 SEHNR and CDR2 FQNEAQ come from the germline V gene (reference sequence). This CDR3 has 11 amino acids. The CDR3 DNA follows: TGTGCCAGCAGCCGACAGGTTGAAGCTTTCTTT. It specifies CASSRQVEAFF.

The CDR3 DNA reads TGTGCCAGCAGTTACTCCGGGGACACCTTCTACGAGCAGTACTTC. It translates to CASSYSGDTFYEQYF. J is TRBJ2-7 and V is TRBV6-5, with D possibly TRBD1 on 6 matching bases. The CDR3 contains 15 residues. CDR1 and CDR2 from the germline V gene are MNHEY and SVGAGI. Trimming took 0 bases from V and 3 from J, leaving 12 bases between them.

The rearrangement uses TRBV10-3 and TRBJ1-2; D is unclear. In germline, CDR1 is ENHRY, CDR2 SYGVKD. This CDR3 has 15 amino acids. Trimming left V 3 bases short and J 0 bases short, with 11 bases between. CDR3 DNA: TGTGCCATCAGTGATGCCTCGGTTCCTAACTATGGCTACACCTTC. This translates into CAISDASVPNYGYTF.

The V call is TRBV7-3, the J call TRBJ2-7, with D tentatively TRBD2 (5 bases). Germline CDR1 is SGHTA and CDR2 is FQGTGA. This CDR3 comprises 15 residues. The V end lost 4 bases, the J end lost 0 bases, and 13 bases lay between the germline ends. Written as DNA, the CDR3 is TGTGCCAGCAGCTCCGCAGAGGGCAACTCCTACGAGCAGTACTTC. Translation gives CASSSAEGNSYEQYF.

This chain joins TRBV28 and TRBJ1-1, with D maybe TRBD1 (6 bases). V lost 6 bases to trimming and J lost 0 bases, with 11 bases between them. Germline-derived CDR1 and CDR2 are MDHEN and SYDVKM. The CDR3 runs 14 residues. This chain's CDR3 is CASSTRGLNTEAFF. Written as DNA, the CDR3 is TGTGCCAGCAGCACGAGGGGGTTGAACACTGAAGCTTTCTTT. Filled out from reference TRBV28 and TRBJ1-1, the complete variable domain reads DVKVTQSSRYLVKRTGEKVFLECVQDMDHENMFWYRQDPGLGLRLIYFSYDVKMKEKGDIPEGYSVSREKKERFSLILESASTNQTSMYLCASSTRGLNTEAFFGQGTRLTVV.

The V call is TRBV28, the J call TRBJ2-7; TRBD1 aligns across 7 bases. In germline, CDR1 is MDHEN, CDR2 SYDVKM. V lost 4 bases to trimming and J lost 5 bases; unmatched junction nucleotides: 11. This CDR3 spans 15 amino acids. The CDR3 DNA reads TGTGCCAGCAGTTACCGACAGGGAAGAAATAACGAGCAGTACTTC. It codes for CASSYRQGRNNEQYF.

The chain has TRBV11-3 and TRBJ2-2; possibly TRBD1 for D (6 bases). Germline V CDR1 and CDR2: SGHNT, YENEEA. The CDR3 has 16 amino acids. The germline V and J ends were trimmed by 4 bases and 4 bases, with 16 bases remaining between them. CDR3: CASSSLAGAGTGELFF. CDR3 DNA: TGTGCCAGCAGCTCCCTAGCAGGGGCGGGCACCGGGGAGCTGTTTTTT.

This clone was counted once. The chain is built from TRBV12-5 and TRBJ2-1, with 11 bases lining up with TRBD2. From germline, CDR1 is LGHNT and CDR2 FRNRAP. With V trimmed by 3 bases and J by 2 bases, 0 bases remained unmatched. The CDR3 runs to 15 residues. CDR3 coding DNA: TGTGCTAGTGGTTTTAGCGGGAGGGCCTACAATGAGCAGTTCTTC. This codes for CASGFSGRAYNEQFF.

This sequence joins TRBV7-3 and TRBJ1-1; D unclear. Germline V gene data show CDR1 as SGHTA and CDR2 as FQGTGA. This CDR3 has 14 residues. V shed 2 bases and J shed 1 base, with 8 bases lying between them. The CDR3 sequence is CASSLFPRNTEAFF. In nucleotides, the CDR3 is TGTGCCAGCAGCTTATTTCCCCGGAACACTGAAGCTTTCTTT.

This sequence joins TRBV7-8 and TRBJ2-1, with D unresolved. Between the trimmed V and J ends, which lost 5 bases and 4 bases, there was a span of 12 bases. Looked up from germline, CDR1 is SGHVS and CDR2 is FQNEAQ. CDR3 size: 14 residues. The CDR3 loop is CASSLRFYYNEQFF. CDR3 nucleotides: TGTGCCAGCAGCCTCCGATTTTATTACAATGAGCAGTTCTTC.

The rearrangement uses TRBV4-3 and TRBJ1-5; 8 bases agree with TRBD1. CDR1 is LGHNA and CDR2 is YSLEER in the germline V gene. The CDR3 contains 15 residues. The V and J ends lost 1 base and 4 bases, in that order; junction bases with no gene match: 3. CDR3 nucleotide sequence: TGCGCCAGCAGCCAAGTGTACAGGGGGAATCAGCCCCAGCATTTT. Its translation is CASSQVYRGNQPQHF.

The chain links TRBV6-5 to TRBJ2-1, with D perhaps assigned TRBD1 or TRBD2 (6 bases each). This CDR3 is 14 amino acids long. In germline, CDR1 is MNHEY, CDR2 SVGAGI. Trimming removed 7 bases at V and 0 bases at J, with 10 bases between. The CDR3 nucleotides are TGTGCCAGCAATGAGGGGGGCTCCTACAATGAGCAGTTCTTC. Translating it yields CASNEGGSYNEQFF.

The chain is built from TRBV5-1 and TRBJ2-6, with 10 bases that match TRBD1. Germline V CDR1 and CDR2: SGHRS, YFSETQ. The CDR3 covers 17 residues. V was pared by 4 bases and J by 2 bases, with 6 bases of the junction left unmatched. The CDR3 region is CASSPGQGTAGANVLTF. As DNA, the CDR3 is TGCGCCAGCAGCCCGGGACAGGGGACCGCTGGGGCCAACGTCCTGACTTTC. Supplemented by reference TRBV5-1 and TRBJ2-6, the full variable domain reads KAGVTQTPRYLIKTRGQQVTLSCSPISGHRSVSWYQQTPGQGLQFLFEYFSETQRNKGNFPGRFSGRQFSNSRSEMNVSTLELGDSALYLCASSPGQGTAGANVLTFGAGSRLTVL.

The chain employs TRBV14 and TRBJ1-1, with D unresolved. V lost 3 bases and J lost 3, with 11 bases in between. This CDR3 region has 14 residues. The germline V gene encodes CDR1 SGHDN and CDR2 FVKESK. CDR3 DNA: TGTGCCAGCAGCCAGAGAGGCAGGTACACTGAAGCTTTCTTT. Protein: CASSQRGRYTEAFF.

The chain has TRBV19 and TRBJ1-5; 7 bases fit TRBD1. From germline, CDR1 is LNHDA and CDR2 SQIVND (reference sequence). This CDR3 region has 16 residues. V dropped 5 bases and J dropped 4; count of bases not matched to a gene: 11. The CDR3 protein is CASSPQRTGPNQPQHF. The DNA of the CDR3 is TGTGCCAGTAGTCCCCAGAGGACAGGCCCGAATCAGCCCCAGCATTTT.

The chain employs TRBV11-2 and TRBJ1-4; the D is unclear. The CDR3 is 14 residues long. Germline values: CDR1 SGHAT, CDR2 FQNNGV. The germline V and J ends were trimmed by 0 bases and 7 bases, with 9 bases remaining between them. The CDR3 bases are TGTGCCAGCAGCTTAGATAGCAGGCTTGAAAAACTGTTTTTT. This gives the protein CASSLDSRLEKLFF.

CDR3 bases: TGTGCCAGTAGTACCACTCAGACAGTTAACTATGGCTACACCTTC. Amino acids: CASSTTQTVNYGYTF. The chain carries TRBV19 and TRBJ1-2; D might be TRBD1 (5 bases). V was shortened by 4 bases and J by 1 base, with 13 bases between the two germline ends. Germline CDR1 LNHDA, CDR2 SQIVND (reference sequence). CDR3 size: 15 residues.

The rearrangement links TRBV9 to TRBJ2-1, with D tentatively TRBD1 or TRBD2 (5 bases each). V lost 0 bases and J lost 0, with 13 bases in between. Germline values: CDR1 SGDLS, CDR2 YYNGEE. The CDR3 consists of 17 residues. The CDR3 coding sequence is TGTGCCAGCAGCGTAGGGGGGTTGGGGCCCTCCTACAATGAGCAGTTCTTC. This codes for CASSVGGLGPSYNEQFF.

CDR3 amino acids: CASSLGLGNEQFF. The CDR3 coding sequence is TGTGCCAGCAGTTTAGGACTGGGGAATGAGCAGTTCTTC. The J gene is TRBJ2-1, the V gene TRBV27, with a tentative D call TRBD2 (5 bases). The V gene's germline CDR1 is MNHEY and CDR2 SMNVEV (reference sequence). Trimming removed 2 bases from V and 7 bases from J, with 9 bases in between. The CDR3 runs to 13 residues.